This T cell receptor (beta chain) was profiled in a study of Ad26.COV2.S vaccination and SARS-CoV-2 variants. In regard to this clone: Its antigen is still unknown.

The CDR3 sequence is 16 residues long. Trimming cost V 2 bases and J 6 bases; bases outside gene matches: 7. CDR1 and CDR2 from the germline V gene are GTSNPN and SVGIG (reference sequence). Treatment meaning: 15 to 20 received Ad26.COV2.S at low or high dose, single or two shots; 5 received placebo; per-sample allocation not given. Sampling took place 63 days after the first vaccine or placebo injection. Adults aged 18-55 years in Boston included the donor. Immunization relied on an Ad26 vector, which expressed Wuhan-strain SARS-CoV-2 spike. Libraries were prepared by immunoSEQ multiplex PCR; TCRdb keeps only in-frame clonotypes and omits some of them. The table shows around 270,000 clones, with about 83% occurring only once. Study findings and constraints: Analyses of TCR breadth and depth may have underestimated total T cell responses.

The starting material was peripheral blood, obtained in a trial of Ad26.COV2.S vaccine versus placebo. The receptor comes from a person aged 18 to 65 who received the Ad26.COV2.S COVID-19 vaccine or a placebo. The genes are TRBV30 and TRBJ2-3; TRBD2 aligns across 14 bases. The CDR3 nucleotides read TGTGCCTGGAGTACGGGACTAGCGGGAGTCAGGGATACGCAGTATTTT. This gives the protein CAWSTGLAGVRDTQYF.